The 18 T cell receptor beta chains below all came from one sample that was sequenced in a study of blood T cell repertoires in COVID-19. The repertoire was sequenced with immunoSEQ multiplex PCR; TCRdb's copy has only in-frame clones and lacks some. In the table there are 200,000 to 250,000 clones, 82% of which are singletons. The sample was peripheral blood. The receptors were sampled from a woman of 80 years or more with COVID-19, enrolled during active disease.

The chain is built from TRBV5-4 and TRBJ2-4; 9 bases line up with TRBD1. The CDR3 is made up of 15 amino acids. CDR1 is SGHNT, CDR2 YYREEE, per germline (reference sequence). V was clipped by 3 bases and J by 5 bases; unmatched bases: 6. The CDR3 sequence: CASSSRTGDQNIQYF. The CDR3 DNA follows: TGTGCCAGCAGCTCGAGGACAGGGGACCAAAACATTCAGTACTTC.

CDR3 loop: CASSPRQGWTEAFF. CDR3 DNA sequence: TGTGCCAGCAGTCCCCGGCAGGGATGGACTGAAGCTTTCTTT. The chain is built from TRBV28 and TRBJ1-1; a weak D match, TRBD1 (5 bases). V lost 5 bases and J lost 5, with 15 bases in between. The CDR3 runs to 14 residues. Germline V gene data show CDR1 as MDHEN and CDR2 as SYDVKM.

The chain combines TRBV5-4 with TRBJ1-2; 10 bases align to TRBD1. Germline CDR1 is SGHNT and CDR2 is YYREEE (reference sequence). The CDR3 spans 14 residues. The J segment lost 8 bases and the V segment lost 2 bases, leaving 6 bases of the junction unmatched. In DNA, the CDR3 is TGTGCCAGCAGCTTTGACAGGGGGCTCGACGGCTACACCTTC. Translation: CASSFDRGLDGYTF. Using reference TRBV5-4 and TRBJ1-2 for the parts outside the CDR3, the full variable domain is ETGVTQSPTHLIKTRGQQVTLRCSSQSGHNTVSWYQQALGQGPQFIFQYYREEENGRGNFPPRFSGLQFPNYSSELNVNALELDDSALYLCASSFDRGLDGYTFGSGTRLTVV.

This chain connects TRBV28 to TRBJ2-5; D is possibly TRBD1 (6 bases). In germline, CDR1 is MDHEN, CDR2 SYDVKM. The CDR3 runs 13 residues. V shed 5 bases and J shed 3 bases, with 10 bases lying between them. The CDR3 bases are TGTGCCAGCAGTCAGGGGACGGAAGAGACCCAGTACTTC. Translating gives CASSQGTEETQYF. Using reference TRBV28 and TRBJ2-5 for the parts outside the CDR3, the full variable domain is DVKVTQSSRYLVKRTGEKVFLECVQDMDHENMFWYRQDPGLGLRLIYFSYDVKMKEKGDIPEGYSVSREKKERFSLILESASTNQTSMYLCASSQGTEETQYFGPGTRLLVL.

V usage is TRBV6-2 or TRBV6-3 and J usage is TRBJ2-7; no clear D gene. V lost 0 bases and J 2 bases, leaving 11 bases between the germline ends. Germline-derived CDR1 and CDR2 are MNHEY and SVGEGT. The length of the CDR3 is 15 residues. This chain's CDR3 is CASSYSMTAAYEQYF. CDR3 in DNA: TGTGCCAGCAGTTACTCGATGACTGCGGCCTACGAGCAGTACTTC.

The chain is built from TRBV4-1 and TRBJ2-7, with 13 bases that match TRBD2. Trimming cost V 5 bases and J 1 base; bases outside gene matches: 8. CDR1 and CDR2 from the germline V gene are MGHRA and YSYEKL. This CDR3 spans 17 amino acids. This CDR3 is CASSSRTSGSDSYEQYF. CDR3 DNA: TGCGCCAGCAGCTCCCGGACTAGCGGGAGTGATTCCTACGAGCAGTACTTC.

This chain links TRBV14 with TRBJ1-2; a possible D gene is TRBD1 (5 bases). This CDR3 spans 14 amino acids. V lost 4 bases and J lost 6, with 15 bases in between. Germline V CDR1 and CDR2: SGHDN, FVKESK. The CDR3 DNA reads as TGTGCCAGCAGCCTCCAGGGTATAAGGAATGGCTACACCTTC. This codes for CASSLQGIRNGYTF.

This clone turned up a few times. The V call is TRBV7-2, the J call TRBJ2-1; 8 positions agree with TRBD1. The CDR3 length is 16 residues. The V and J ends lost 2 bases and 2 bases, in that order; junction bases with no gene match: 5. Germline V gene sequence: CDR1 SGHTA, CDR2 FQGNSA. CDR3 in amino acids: CASSLSRTGTYNEQFF. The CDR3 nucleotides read TGTGCCAGCAGCTTATCTAGGACAGGGACCTACAATGAGCAGTTCTTC.

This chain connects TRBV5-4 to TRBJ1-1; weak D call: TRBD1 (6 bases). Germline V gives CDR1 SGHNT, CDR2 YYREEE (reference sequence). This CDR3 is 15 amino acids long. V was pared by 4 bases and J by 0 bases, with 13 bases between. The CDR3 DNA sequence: TGTGCCAGCAGCCTCAAGACAGGCATGAACACTGAAGCTTTCTTT. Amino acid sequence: CASSLKTGMNTEAFF.

This chain's CDR3 is CASSLERSDTQYF. CDR3 nucleotides: TGCGCCAGCAGCTTGGAGAGGTCCGATACGCAGTATTTT. This chain links TRBV5-1 with TRBJ2-3, with D unclear. The V and J ends lost 0 bases and 6 bases respectively, with 8 bases between them. Looked up from germline, CDR1 is SGHRS and CDR2 is YFSETQ. The CDR3 has 13 residues. The full variable domain, its missing parts supplied by reference TRBV5-1 and TRBJ2-3, is KAGVTQTPRYLIKTRGQQVTLSCSPISGHRSVSWYQQTPGQGLQFLFEYFSETQRNKGNFPGRFSGRQFSNSRSEMNVSTLELGDSALYLCASSLERSDTQYFGPGTRLTVL.

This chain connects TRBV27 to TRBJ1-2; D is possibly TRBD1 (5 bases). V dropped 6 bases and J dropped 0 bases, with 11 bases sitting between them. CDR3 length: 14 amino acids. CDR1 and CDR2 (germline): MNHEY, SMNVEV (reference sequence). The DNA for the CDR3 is TGTGCCAGCAGCACAGACAGATCTAACTATGGCTACACCTTC. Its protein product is CASSTDRSNYGYTF.

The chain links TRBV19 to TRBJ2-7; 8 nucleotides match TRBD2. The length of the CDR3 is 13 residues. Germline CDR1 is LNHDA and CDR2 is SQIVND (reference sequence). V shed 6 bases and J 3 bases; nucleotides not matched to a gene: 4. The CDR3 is CASSRAGDYEQYF. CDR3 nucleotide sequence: TGTGCCAGTAGCAGAGCGGGAGACTACGAGCAGTACTTC.

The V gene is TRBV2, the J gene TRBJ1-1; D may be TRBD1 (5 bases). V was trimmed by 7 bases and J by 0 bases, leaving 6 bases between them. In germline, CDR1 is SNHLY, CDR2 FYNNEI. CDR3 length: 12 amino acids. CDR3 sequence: CASKTVNTEAFF. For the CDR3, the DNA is TGTGCCAGCAAGACAGTGAACACTGAAGCTTTCTTT.

In DNA, the CDR3 is TGTGCCAGCAGCCAGACAGGGGGCATATGGAACACCATATATTTT. Translating gives CASSQTGGIWNTIYF. This chain links TRBV9 with TRBJ1-3; 10 positions match TRBD1. The trim removed 4 bases at V and 7 bases at J, leaving 8 bases unmatched. From germline, CDR1 is SGDLS and CDR2 YYNGEE. CDR3 length: 15 amino acids. Supplemented by reference TRBV9 and TRBJ1-3, the full variable domain reads DSGVTQTPKHLITATGQRVTLRCSPRSGDLSVYWYQQSLDQGLQFLIQYYNGEERAKGNILERFSAQQFPDLHSELNLSSLELGDSALYFCASSQTGGIWNTIYFGEGSWLTVV.

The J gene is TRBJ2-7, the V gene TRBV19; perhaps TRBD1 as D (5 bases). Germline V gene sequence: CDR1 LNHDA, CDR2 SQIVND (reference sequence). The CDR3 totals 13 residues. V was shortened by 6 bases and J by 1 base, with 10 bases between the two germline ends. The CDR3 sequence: CASSPPGSYEQYF. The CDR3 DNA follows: TGTGCCAGTAGCCCCCCAGGGTCCTACGAGCAGTACTTC. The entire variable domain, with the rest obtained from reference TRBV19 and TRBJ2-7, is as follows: DGGITQSPKYLFRKEGQNVTLSCEQNLNHDAMYWYRQDPGQGLRLIYYSQIVNDFQKGDIAEGYSVSREKKESFPLTVTSAQKNPTAFYLCASSPPGSYEQYFGPGTRLTVT.

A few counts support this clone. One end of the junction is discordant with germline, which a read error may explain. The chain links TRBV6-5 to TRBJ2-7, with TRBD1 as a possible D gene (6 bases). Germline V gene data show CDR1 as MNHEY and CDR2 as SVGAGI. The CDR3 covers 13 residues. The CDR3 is CASWKQGRSPLLF. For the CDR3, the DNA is TGTGCCAGCTGGAAACAGGGAAGGTCCCCCCTGCTTTTC.

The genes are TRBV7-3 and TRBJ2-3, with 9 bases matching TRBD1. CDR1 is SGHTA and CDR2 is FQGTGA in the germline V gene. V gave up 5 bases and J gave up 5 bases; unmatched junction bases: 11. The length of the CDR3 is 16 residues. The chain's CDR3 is CASSVTGGGKRDTQYF. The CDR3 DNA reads TGTGCCAGCAGCGTTACAGGGGGCGGGAAGAGAGATACGCAGTATTTT.

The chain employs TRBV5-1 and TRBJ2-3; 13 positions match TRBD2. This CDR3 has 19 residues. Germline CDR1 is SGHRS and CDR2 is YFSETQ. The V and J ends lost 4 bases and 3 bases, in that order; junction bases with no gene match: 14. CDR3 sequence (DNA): TGCGCCAGCAGCCAGGGACTAGCGGGACCTTACGAAGGGACAGATACGCAGTATTTT. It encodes CASSQGLAGPYEGTDTQYF.